This is a list of T cell receptor beta chains from one sample in a study of shared clonotypes between healthy human individuals. Data came from immunoSEQ multiplex PCR; TCRdb stores just in-frame clones and leaves some out. The table lists 950,000 to 1,200,000 clones, roughly 77% of them singletons, with 0.89% in the top ten. Sample: memory CD4+ T cells from PBMCs. These receptors were taken from a man aged 18 to 35 in good health. Some clones in this sample may be carry-over from other donors' samples. The CDR3 runs from the conserved cysteine through the conserved F or W. D genes are given only for firm matches. Clone size is given for some rows only: seen once, a few or many times, or a class if the clone is expanded.

V gene	clone size	CDR3 length	D gene	J gene	CDR3 DNA	CDR3 protein
TRBV6-6	once	16	TRBD1	TRBJ2-3	TGTGCCAGCAGTTACTCGGCAGGGGGCGCCCCAGATACGCAGTATTTT	CASSYSAGGAPDTQYF
TRBV11-2	many	16	TRBD2	TRBJ2-7	TGTGCCAGCAGCTTAAGCCGGCTAGCGGGAAACTACGAGCAGTACTTC	CASSLSRLAGNYEQYF
TRBV29-1	.	14	TRBD2	TRBJ2-5	TGCAGCGTGGGGGTGGTAGCGGGAGGAGAGACCCAGTACTTC	CSVGVVAGGETQYF
TRBV5-1	.	15	TRBD2	TRBJ2-1	TGCGCCAGCAGGGGGGGGACGAGTGACTACAATGAGCAGTTCTTC	CASRGGTSDYNEQFF
TRBV30	.	15	.	TRBJ1-1	TGTGCCTGGAGTACGACCGGGCAAATGAACACTGAAGCTTTCTTT	CAWSTTGQMNTEAFF
TRBV29-1	.	12	.	TRBJ2-7	TGCAGCGTTGAAGATCTTCTCCACGAGCAGTACTTC	CSVEDLLHEQYF
TRBV27	.	16	TRBD2	TRBJ2-2	TGTGCCAGCAGAGGTAGCGGGGGGAAGAACACCGGGGAGCTGTTTTTT	CASRGSGGKNTGELFF
TRBV27	.	14	.	TRBJ2-7	TGTGCCAGCAGTTCCCCAACTTCGTCCTACGAGCAGTACTTC	CASSSPTSSYEQYF
TRBV4-2	.	13	.	TRBJ2-1	TGTGCCAGCAATAGAGACCGGACTTGGGAGCAGTTCTTC	CASNRDRTWEQFF
TRBV7-3	few	14	.	TRBJ2-1	TGTGCCAGCAGCTCCCAAGTTGGCGGTTATGAGCAGTTCTTC	CASSSQVGGYEQFF
TRBV7-9	.	14	TRBD2	TRBJ2-1	TGTGCCAGCAGCTTAGCGACTAGCGGCGCGTGGCAGTTCTTC	CASSLATSGAWQFF
TRBV5-1	.	14	TRBD1	TRBJ2-7	TGCGCCAGCAGCTTGGGGACAGGAAACTACGAGCAGTACTTC	CASSLGTGNYEQYF
TRBV9	.	16	.	TRBJ2-3	TGTGCCAGCAGCGTAGGGGGGAGTTCATCATACGATACGCAGTATTTT	CASSVGGSSSYDTQYF
TRBV27	.	14	.	TRBJ1-2	TGTGCCAGCAGTTTAGGAGGGGCTAACTATGGCTACACCTTC	CASSLGGANYGYTF
TRBV25-1	.	14	TRBD1	TRBJ2-1	TGTGCCAGCAGTGCACGACAGGGGGCCTATGAGCAGTTCTTC	CASSARQGAYEQFF
TRBV6-5	few	15	.	TRBJ1-1	TGTGCCAGCAGTCCTGGGGAGGGGAAGAACACTGAAGCTTTCTTT	CASSPGEGKNTEAFF
TRBV27	.	15	TRBD2	TRBJ2-7	TGTGCCAGCAGTCCCTCCCTAGCGGGTATTTACGAGCAGTACTTC	CASSPSLAGIYEQYF
TRBV7-2	.	15	.	TRBJ1-3	TGTGCCAGCAGCCCAACCGGGAACTCTGGAAACACCATATATTTT	CASSPTGNSGNTIYF
TRBV5-1	.	13	TRBD2	TRBJ2-2	TGCGCCAGCAACCGAGCGGGGTCCGGGGAGCTGTTTTTT	CASNRAGSGELFF
TRBV9	.	13	.	TRBJ1-2	TGTGCCAGCAGCCCCCGGGACGCCTATGGCTACACCTTC	CASSPRDAYGYTF
TRBV19	.	13	.	TRBJ1-3	TGTGCCAGTAGTATAACCGTACCAAACACCATATATTTT	CASSITVPNTIYF
TRBV28	once	16	.	TRBJ2-7	TGTGCCAGCAGTTCTACCTCGAAACCAGGGGCCTACGAGCAGTACTTC	CASSSTSKPGAYEQYF
TRBV19	.	17	.	TRBJ1-5	TGTGCCAGTAGTATAGCCGCCTACAGGGATAGCAATCAGCCCCAGCATTTT	CASSIAAYRDSNQPQHF
TRBV5-4	once	16	TRBD1	TRBJ2-2	TGTGCCAGCAGCTACGGGGACAGGGCGGGTGCCGGGGAGCTGTTTTTT	CASSYGDRAGAGELFF
TRBV7-3	.	13	.	TRBJ2-3	TGTGCCAGCAGCCCCCAATTCTCAGATACGCAGTATTTT	CASSPQFSDTQYF
TRBV5-1	once	13	.	TRBJ2-7	TGCGCCAGCAGCTTGGGAGGCACCTACGAGCAGTACTTC	CASSLGGTYEQYF
TRBV2	.	16	TRBD2	TRBJ2-5	TGTGCCAGCAGGGTGACTAGCGGGGGTCCACAAGAGACCCAGTACTTC	CASRVTSGGPQETQYF
TRBV5-4	.	16	.	TRBJ2-1	TGTGCCAGCAGCTATCGCAGGCAAAGCGGGTCAAATGAGCAGTTCTTC	CASSYRRQSGSNEQFF
TRBV18	.	14	.	TRBJ2-7	TGTGCCAGCTCACCGGGGTTAATGACCGACGAGCAGTACTTC	CASSPGLMTDEQYF
TRBV30	.	15	.	TRBJ1-3	TGTGCCTGGAGTCCACAAAGACCCTCTGGAAACACCATATATTTT	CAWSPQRPSGNTIYF
TRBV5-1	.	14	TRBD1	TRBJ2-5	TGCGCCAGCAGCCGGGGACAGGCGGGGGAGACCCAGTACTTC	CASSRGQAGETQYF
TRBV28	.	14	.	TRBJ2-5	TGTGCCAGCAGTCCGATAGCCCCACAAGAGACCCAGTACTTC	CASSPIAPQETQYF
TRBV28	.	16	.	TRBJ2-7	TGTGCCAGCAGTTTATCGCTAGGAAGGGGGGACTACGAGCAGTACTTC	CASSLSLGRGDYEQYF
TRBV6-5	once	14	TRBD1	TRBJ2-3	TGTGCCAGCAGTTCCAGACTACAGGGGGATACGCAGTATTTT	CASSSRLQGDTQYF
TRBV5-1	.	15	.	TRBJ1-1	TGCGCCAGCAGCTTGGAAGGGGTGCCCAAGACTGAAGCTTTCTTT	CASSLEGVPKTEAFF
TRBV29-1	.	14	.	TRBJ2-5	TGCAGCGTTGAATTAGAGGGGCTGCGAGAGACCCAGTACTTC	CSVELEGLRETQYF
TRBV2	.	13	.	TRBJ2-3	TGTGCCAGCAGTGAATGGTCGCAGGGATGGGAGTATTTT	CASSEWSQGWEYF
TRBV6-1	.	13	.	TRBJ1-1	TGTGCCAGCAGACTAGGGAAAGACACTGAAGCTTTCTTT	CASRLGKDTEAFF
TRBV19	.	14	TRBD1	TRBJ2-4	TGTGCCAGTAGTAGCCAGGGGGCGAGAAACATTCAGTACTTC	CASSSQGARNIQYF
TRBV19	.	19	.	TRBJ2-4	TGTGCCAGTAGCAAGGTGTTGCAGGGTCTAACGTCTGCCAAAAACATTCAGTACTTC	CASSKVLQGLTSAKNIQYF
TRBV30	.	14	.	TRBJ1-2	TGTGCCTGGAGCCGGGGGGGGTCTAACTATGGCTACACCTTC	CAWSRGGSNYGYTF
TRBV5-1	.	13	.	TRBJ2-3	TGCGCCAGCAGCTCGGGAGTGGCAGATACGCAGTATTTT	CASSSGVADTQYF
TRBV19	.	14	.	TRBJ1-1	TGTGCCAGTAGTACGCCCTGGGGGGCCTCTGAAGCTTTCTTT	CASSTPWGASEAFF
TRBV29-1	once	14	TRBD2	TRBJ2-3	TGCAGCGGGAGCCCTAGCGGGACCACAGATACGCAGTATTTT	CSGSPSGTTDTQYF
TRBV5-4	many	15	TRBD2	TRBJ2-2	TGTGCCAGCAGCTTAGCGGGAGTGGGCACCGGGGAGCTGTTTTTT	CASSLAGVGTGELFF
TRBV18	.	14	.	TRBJ2-3	TGTGCCAGCTCACCATCGGGGGACACAGATACGCAGTATTTT	CASSPSGDTDTQYF
TRBV9	.	15	.	TRBJ2-3	TGTGCCAGCAGCGTAAGACTTCGGCGCACAGATACGCAGTATTTT	CASSVRLRRTDTQYF
TRBV19	.	15	TRBD1	TRBJ2-3	TGTGCCAGTAGCATGGGACAGGGGGATAGGGATACGCAGTATTTT	CASSMGQGDRDTQYF
TRBV4-2	.	16	TRBD1	TRBJ1-1	TGTGCCAGCAGCCTACGACAGGGGGCCGGGAACACTGAAGCTTTCTTT	CASSLRQGAGNTEAFF